A single sample is the source of the 3 T cell receptor beta chains below, sequenced in a study of Graves' ophthalmopathy and Graves' hyperthyroidism. Amplification from RNA transcripts yielded the TCR beta CDR3 regions. First-round RT-PCR used HTBI primers; second-round multiplex PCR followed. Each CDR3 protein is one row after TCRdb ran MiXCR on the multiplex PCR reads. The sample lists 650,000 to 900,000 distinct CDR3 sequences; approximately 40% were seen once. The sample comprised peripheral blood. The receptors shown here come from an adult man with Graves' ophthalmopathy.

This chain links TRBV29-1 with TRBJ2-7; 10 positions match TRBD2. This CDR3 is built from 16 residues. The V gene's germline CDR1 is SQVTM and CDR2 ANQGSEA. V shed 6 bases, J shed 0 bases, and the junction held 11 bases outside the gene matches. For the CDR3, the DNA is TGCAGCGTAGATCGACGGACTAGCGGATCCTCCTACGAGCAGTACTTC. It yields the protein CSVDRRTSGSSYEQYF.

The V and J genes are TRBV7-9 and TRBJ1-3, with 7 positions matching TRBD1. J lost 1 base, V lost 2 bases, and 5 bases had no gene match. CDR1 and CDR2 from the germline V gene are SEHNR and FQNEAQ (reference sequence). The CDR3 has 16 amino acids. CDR3 residues: CASSLSRGKSGNTIYF. The CDR3 region has the DNA TGTGCCAGCAGCTTAAGCAGGGGGAAATCTGGAAACACCATATATTTT.

The table lists this clonotype with many counts. The V and J genes are TRBV2 and TRBJ1-2, with D hard to call. The CDR3 length is 14 residues. Trimming removed 7 bases at V and 2 bases at J, with 14 bases between. Germline loops: CDR1 SNHLY, CDR2 FYNNEI. CDR3 DNA sequence: TGTGCCAGCACCGGGTCCTTCCAGAACTATGGCTACACCTTC. Its translation: CASTGSFQNYGYTF.